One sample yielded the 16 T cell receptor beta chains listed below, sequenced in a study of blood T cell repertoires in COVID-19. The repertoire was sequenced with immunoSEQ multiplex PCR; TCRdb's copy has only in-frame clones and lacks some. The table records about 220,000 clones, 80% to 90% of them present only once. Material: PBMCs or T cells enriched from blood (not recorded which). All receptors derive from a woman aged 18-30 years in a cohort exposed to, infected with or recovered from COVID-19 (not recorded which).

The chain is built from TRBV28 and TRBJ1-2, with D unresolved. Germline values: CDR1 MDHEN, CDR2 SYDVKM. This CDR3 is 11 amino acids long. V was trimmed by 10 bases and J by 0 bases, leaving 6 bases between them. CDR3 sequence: CAIPANYGYTF. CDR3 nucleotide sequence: TGTGCCATTCCCGCTAACTATGGCTACACCTTC.

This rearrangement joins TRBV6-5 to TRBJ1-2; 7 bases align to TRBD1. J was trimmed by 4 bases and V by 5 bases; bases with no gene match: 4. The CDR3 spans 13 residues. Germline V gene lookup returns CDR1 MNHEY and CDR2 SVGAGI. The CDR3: CASSNRGSYGYTF. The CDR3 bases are TGTGCCAGCAGTAACAGGGGTAGCTATGGCTACACCTTC.

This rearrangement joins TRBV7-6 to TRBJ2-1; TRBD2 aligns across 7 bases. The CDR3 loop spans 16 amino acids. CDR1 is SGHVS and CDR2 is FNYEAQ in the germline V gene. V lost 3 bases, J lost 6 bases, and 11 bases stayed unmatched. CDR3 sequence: CASSLGGPRGVNEQFF. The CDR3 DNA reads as TGTGCCAGCAGCTTGGGCGGACCCCGGGGGGTCAATGAGCAGTTCTTC.

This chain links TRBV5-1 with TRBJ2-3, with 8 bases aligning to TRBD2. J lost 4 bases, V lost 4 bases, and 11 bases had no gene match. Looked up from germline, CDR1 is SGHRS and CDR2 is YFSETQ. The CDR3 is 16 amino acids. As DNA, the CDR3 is TGCGCCAGCAGCGCTATGGGACGGGAGGGCGCAGATACGCAGTATTTT. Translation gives CASSAMGREGADTQYF.

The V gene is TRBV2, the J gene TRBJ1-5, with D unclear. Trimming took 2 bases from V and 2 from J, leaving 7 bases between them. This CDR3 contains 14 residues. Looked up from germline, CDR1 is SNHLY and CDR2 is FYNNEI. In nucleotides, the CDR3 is TGTGCCAGCAGTGAAAGGAGGGGCAATCAGCCCCAGCATTTT. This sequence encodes CASSERRGNQPQHF.

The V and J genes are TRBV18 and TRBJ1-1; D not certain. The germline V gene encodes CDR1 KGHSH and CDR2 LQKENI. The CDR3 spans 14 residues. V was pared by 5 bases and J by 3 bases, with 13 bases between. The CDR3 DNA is TGTGCCAGCTCAGGAGGCAGTGTGGACACTGAAGCTTTCTTT. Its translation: CASSGGSVDTEAFF.

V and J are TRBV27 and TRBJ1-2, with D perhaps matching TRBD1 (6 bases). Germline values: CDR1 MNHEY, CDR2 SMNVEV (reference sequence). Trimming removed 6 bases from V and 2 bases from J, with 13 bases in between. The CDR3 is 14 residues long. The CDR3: CASSVRGQNYGYTF. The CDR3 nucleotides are TGTGCCAGCAGCGTCAGAGGACAGAACTATGGCTACACCTTC.

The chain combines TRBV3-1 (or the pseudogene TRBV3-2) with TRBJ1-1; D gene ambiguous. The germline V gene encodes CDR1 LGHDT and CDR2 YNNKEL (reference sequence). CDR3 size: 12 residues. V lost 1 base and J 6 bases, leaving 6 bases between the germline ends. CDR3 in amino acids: CASSQALAEAFF. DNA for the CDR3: TGTGCCAGCAGCCAAGCACTCGCTGAAGCTTTCTTT.

CDR3 in amino acids: CASSPRDRGDNEKLFF. CDR3 in DNA: TGTGCCAGCTCACCCCGGGACAGGGGGGATAATGAAAAACTGTTTTTT. This rearrangement joins TRBV18 to TRBJ1-4, with TRBD1 matching over 11 bases. Germline CDR1 reads KGHSH; CDR2 reads LQKENI. The ends lost 3 bases at V and 4 bases at J; junction bases unmatched: 4. This CDR3 contains 16 residues.

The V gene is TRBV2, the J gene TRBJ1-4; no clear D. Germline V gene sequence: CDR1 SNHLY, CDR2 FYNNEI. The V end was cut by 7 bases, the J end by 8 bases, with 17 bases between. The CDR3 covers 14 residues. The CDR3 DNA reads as TGTGCCAGCAACGCGAGGGCCTTGGGGGAAAAACTGTTTTTT. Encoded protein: CASNARALGEKLFF.

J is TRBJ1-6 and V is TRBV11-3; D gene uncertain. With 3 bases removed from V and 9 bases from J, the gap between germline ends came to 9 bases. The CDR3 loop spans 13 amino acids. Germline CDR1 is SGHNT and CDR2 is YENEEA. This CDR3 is CASSLGSASPLHF. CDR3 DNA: TGTGCCAGCAGCTTGGGGAGCGCTTCACCCCTCCACTTT.

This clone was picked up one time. CDR3 sequence reads: CASSPLAQETQYF. The CDR3 coding sequence is TGTGCCAGTAGTCCCCTAGCCCAAGAGACCCAGTACTTC. The V gene is TRBV19, the J gene TRBJ2-5, with D perhaps matching TRBD2 (5 bases). The length of the CDR3 is 13 residues. Looked up from germline, CDR1 is LNHDA and CDR2 is SQIVND (reference sequence). V was cut by 5 bases and J by 1 base, with 8 bases left in between. Full variable domain (missing parts from reference TRBV19 and TRBJ2-5): DGGITQSPKYLFRKEGQNVTLSCEQNLNHDAMYWYRQDPGQGLRLIYYSQIVNDFQKGDIAEGYSVSREKKESFPLTVTSAQKNPTAFYLCASSPLAQETQYFGPGTRLLVL.

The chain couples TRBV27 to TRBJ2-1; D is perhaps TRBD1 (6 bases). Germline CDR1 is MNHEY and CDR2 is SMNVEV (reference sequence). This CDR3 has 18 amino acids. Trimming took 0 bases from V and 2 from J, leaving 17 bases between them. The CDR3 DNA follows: TGTGCCAGCAGTTTATCGGTTCGGCAGGGGCTTCCCTACAATGAGCAGTTCTTC. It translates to CASSLSVRQGLPYNEQFF.

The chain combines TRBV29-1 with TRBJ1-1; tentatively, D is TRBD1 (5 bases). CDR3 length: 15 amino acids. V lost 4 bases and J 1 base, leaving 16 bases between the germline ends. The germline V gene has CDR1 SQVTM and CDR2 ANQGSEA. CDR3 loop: CSVGGEAVENTEAFF. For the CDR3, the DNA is TGCAGCGTTGGGGGGGAGGCAGTCGAGAACACTGAAGCTTTCTTT.

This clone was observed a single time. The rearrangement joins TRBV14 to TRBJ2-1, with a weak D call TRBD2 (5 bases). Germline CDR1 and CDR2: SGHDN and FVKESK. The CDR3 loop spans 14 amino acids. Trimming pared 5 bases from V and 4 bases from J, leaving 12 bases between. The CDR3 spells CASSFNTGYNEQFF. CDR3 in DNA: TGTGCCAGCAGCTTTAATACGGGGTACAATGAGCAGTTCTTC.

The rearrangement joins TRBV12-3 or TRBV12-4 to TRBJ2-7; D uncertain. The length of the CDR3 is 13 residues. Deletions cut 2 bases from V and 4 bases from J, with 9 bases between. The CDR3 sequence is CASSLILPYEQYF. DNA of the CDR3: TGTGCCAGCAGTTTAATCCTACCGTACGAGCAGTACTTC.